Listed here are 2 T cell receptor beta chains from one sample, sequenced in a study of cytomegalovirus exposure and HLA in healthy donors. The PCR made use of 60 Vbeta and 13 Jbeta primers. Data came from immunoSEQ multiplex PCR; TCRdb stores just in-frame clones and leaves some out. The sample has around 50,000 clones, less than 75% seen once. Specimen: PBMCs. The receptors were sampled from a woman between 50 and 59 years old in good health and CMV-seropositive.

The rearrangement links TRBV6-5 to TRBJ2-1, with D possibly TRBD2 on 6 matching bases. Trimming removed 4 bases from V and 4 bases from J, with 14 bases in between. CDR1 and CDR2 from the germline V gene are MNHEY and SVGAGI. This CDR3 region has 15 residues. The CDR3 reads CASSLVGGSYNEQFF. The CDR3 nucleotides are TGTGCCAGCAGTTTGGTCGGGGGTTCGTACAATGAGCAGTTCTTC.

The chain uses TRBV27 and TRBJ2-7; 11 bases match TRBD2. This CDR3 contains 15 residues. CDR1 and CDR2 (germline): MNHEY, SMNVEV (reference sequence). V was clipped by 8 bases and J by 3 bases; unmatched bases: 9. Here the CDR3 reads CASLALAGGLYEQYF. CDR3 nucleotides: TGTGCCAGCTTAGCCCTAGCGGGAGGCCTCTACGAGCAGTACTTC.